This T cell receptor beta chain was captured by sequencing in a study of blood T cells in healthy people across ages. Findings of the study overall: Naive T cell percentage strongly correlated with TCR beta diversity.

V shed 2 bases and J shed 6 bases, with 19 bases lying between them. The CDR3 extends over 17 amino acids. Germline V gene lookup returns CDR1 MDHEN and CDR2 SYDVKM. Next came a second PCR, run for about 7 to 12 cycles, which used a sample-barcoded 5' primer along with a J-beta primer mix. TCRdb independently ran MiXCR on the 5' RACE reads; one entry per CDR3 protein. The sample has hundreds of thousands of distinct CDR3 sequences; 20% to 25% are singletons. This clonotype has just a few counts. What it binds is unknown. The draw of peripheral blood yielded about 10 milliliters from each donor. The chain combines TRBV28 with TRBJ2-2; weak D call: TRBD2 (6 bases). This sequence was found in a man between 65 and 85 years old in good health. Material: blood. Here the CDR3 reads CASSLGSGGFSPGELFF. Written as DNA, the CDR3 is TGTGCCAGCAGTTTAGGGTCCGGGGGTTTCTCTCCCGGGGAGCTGTTTTTT.